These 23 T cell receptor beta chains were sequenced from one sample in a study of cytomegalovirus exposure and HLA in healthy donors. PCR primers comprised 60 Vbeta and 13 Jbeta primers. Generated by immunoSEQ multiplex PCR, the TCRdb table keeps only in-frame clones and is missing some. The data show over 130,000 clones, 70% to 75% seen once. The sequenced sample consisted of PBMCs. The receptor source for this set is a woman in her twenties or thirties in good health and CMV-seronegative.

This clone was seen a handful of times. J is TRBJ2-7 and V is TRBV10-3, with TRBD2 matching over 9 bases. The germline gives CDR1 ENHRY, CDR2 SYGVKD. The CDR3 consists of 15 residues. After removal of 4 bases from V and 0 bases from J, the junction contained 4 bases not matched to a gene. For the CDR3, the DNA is TGTGCCATCAGTGCTAGCGGGGCCGTCTCCTACGAGCAGTACGTC. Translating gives CAISASGAVSYEQYV.

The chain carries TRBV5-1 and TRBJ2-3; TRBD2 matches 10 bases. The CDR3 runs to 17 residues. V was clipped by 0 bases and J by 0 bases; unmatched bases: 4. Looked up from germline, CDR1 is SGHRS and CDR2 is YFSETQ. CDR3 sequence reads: CASSLAQLAGSTDTQYF. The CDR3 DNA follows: TGCGCCAGCAGCTTGGCCCAACTAGCGGGGAGCACAGATACGCAGTATTTT.

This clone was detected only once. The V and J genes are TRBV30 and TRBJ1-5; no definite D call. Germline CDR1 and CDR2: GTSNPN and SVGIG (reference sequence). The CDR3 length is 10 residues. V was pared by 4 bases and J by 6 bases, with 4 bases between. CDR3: CAWIRQPQHF. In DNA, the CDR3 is TGTGCCTGGATTCGTCAGCCCCAGCATTTT.

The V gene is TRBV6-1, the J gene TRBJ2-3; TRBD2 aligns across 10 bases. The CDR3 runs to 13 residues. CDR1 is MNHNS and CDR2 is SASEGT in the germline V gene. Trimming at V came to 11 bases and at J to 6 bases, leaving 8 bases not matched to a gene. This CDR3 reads CALLAGVGDTQYF. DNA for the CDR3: TGTGCCCTTCTAGCGGGAGTAGGGGATACGCAGTATTTT.

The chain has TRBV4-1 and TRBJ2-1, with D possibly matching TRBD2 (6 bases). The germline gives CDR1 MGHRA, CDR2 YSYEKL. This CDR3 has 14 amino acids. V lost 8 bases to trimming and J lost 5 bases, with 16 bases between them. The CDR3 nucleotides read TGCGCCAGCTCTAGCGCAAAAACCGACAATGAGCAGTTCTTC. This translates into CASSSAKTDNEQFF.

The CDR3 loop reads CASSPYRQGAHQPQHF. CDR3 DNA: TGTGCCAGCAGCCCCTATCGACAGGGGGCACATCAGCCCCAGCATTTT. This chain connects TRBV7-9 to TRBJ1-5; 10 bases are a match to TRBD1. The CDR3 covers 16 residues. Germline V gene lookup returns CDR1 SEHNR and CDR2 FQNEAQ (reference sequence). The ends lost 5 bases at V and 5 bases at J; junction bases unmatched: 9.

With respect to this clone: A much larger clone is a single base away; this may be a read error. Here the CDR3 reads CASSDGDRVNEQFF. CDR3 coding DNA: TGTGCCAGCAGTGACGGGGACAGGGTGAATGAGCAGTTCTTC. The chain combines TRBV6-4 with TRBJ2-1, with 9 bases fitting TRBD1. Germline-derived CDR1 and CDR2 are MRHNA and SNTAGT. V gave up 2 bases and J gave up 7 bases; unmatched junction bases: 3. The CDR3 extends over 14 amino acids.

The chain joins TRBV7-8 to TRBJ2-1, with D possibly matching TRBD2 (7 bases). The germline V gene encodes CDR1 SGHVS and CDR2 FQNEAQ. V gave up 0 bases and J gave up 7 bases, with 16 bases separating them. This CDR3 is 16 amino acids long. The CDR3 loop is CASSLAPGGPRNEQFF. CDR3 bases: TGTGCCAGCAGCTTAGCGCCCGGGGGGCCTAGAAATGAGCAGTTCTTC.

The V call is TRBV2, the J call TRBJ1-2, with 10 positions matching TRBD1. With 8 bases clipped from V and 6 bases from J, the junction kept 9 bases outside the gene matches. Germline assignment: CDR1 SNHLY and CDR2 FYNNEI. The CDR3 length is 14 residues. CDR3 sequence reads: CASGRQGAEDGYTF. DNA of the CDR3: TGTGCCAGCGGAAGACAGGGGGCAGAGGATGGCTACACCTTC.

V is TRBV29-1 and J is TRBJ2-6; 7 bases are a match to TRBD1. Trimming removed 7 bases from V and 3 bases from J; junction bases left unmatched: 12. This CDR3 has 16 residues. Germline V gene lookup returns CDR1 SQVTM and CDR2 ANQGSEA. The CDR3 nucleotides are TGCAGCGCAGATACATCCGGGACAGTTGGGGCCAACGTCCTGACTTTC. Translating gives CSADTSGTVGANVLTF.

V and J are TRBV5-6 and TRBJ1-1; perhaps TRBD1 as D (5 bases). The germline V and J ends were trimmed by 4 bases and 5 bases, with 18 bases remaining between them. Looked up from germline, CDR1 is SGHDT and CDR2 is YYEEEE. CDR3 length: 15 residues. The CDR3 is CASSPRQGSRTEAFF. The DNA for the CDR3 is TGTGCCAGCAGCCCCCGGCAGGGTTCGAGGACTGAAGCTTTCTTT.

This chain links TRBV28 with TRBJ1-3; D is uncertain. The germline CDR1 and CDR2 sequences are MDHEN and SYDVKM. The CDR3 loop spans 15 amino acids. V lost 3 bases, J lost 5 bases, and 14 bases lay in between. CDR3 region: CASSFSGGRRNTIYF. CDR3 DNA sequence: TGTGCCAGCAGTTTCTCCGGAGGGAGGAGAAACACCATATATTTT.

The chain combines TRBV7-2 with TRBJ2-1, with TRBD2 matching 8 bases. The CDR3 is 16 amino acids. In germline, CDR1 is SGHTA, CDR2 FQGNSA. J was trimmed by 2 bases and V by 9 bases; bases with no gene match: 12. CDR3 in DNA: TGTGCCAGTCAGCTGGGGGCGGGGGGTACCTACAATGAGCAGTTCTTC. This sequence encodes CASQLGAGGTYNEQFF.

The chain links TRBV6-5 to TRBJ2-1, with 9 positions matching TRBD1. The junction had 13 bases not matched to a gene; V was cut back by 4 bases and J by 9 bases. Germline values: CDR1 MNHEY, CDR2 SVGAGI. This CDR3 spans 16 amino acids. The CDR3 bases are TGTGCCAGCAGTTTCGCCGGGACAGGGTTGATCTTTGAGCAGTTCTTC. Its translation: CASSFAGTGLIFEQFF.

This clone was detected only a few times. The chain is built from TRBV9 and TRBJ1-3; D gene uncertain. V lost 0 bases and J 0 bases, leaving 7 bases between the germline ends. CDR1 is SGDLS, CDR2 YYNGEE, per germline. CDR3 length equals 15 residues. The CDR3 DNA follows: TGTGCCAGCAGCGTAGGCGGAATCTCTGGAAACACCATATATTTT. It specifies CASSVGGISGNTIYF.

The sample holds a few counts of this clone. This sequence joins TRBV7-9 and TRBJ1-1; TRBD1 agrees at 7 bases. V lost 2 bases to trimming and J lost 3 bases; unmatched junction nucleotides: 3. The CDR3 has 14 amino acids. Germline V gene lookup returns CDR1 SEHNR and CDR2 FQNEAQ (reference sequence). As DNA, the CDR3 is TGTGCCAGCAGCTTACCAGGGGGTGACACTGAAGCTTTCTTT. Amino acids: CASSLPGGDTEAFF.

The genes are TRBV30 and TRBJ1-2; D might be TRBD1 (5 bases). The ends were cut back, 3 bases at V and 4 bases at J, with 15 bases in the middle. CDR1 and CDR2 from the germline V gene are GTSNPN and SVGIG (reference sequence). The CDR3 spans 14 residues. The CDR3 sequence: CAWRRQSIPYGYTF. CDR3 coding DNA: TGTGCCTGGAGACGACAGTCTATCCCCTATGGCTACACCTTC.

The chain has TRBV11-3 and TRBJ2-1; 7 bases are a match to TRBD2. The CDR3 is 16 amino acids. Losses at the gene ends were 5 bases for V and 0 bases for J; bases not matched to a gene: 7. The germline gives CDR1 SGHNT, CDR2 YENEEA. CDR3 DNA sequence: TGTGCCAGCAGCCCAGGGAGGGTTTCCTCCTACAATGAGCAGTTCTTC. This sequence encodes CASSPGRVSSYNEQFF.

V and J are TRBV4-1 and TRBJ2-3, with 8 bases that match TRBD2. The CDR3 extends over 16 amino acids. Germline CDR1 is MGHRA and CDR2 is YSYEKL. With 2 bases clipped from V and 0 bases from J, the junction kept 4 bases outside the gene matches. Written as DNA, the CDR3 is TGCGCCAGCAGCCAACAGAGCGGGGGTAGCACAGATACGCAGTATTTT. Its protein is CASSQQSGGSTDTQYF.

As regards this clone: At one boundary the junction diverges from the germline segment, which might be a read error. CDR3 coding DNA: TGTGCCAGCAGTGTTGAGGGATTGGGGTTGAGTTCCTTC. Its translation: CASSVEGLGLSSF. V usage is TRBV2 and J usage is TRBJ1-2; D is undetermined. Germline V gene sequence: CDR1 SNHLY, CDR2 FYNNEI. The CDR3 covers 13 residues.

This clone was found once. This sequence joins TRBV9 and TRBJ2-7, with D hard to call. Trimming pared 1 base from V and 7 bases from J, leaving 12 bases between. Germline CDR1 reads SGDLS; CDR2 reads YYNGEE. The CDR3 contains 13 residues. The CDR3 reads CASSVNTRGEQYV. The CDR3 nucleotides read TGTGCCAGCAGCGTAAATACCCGAGGAGAGCAGTACGTC.

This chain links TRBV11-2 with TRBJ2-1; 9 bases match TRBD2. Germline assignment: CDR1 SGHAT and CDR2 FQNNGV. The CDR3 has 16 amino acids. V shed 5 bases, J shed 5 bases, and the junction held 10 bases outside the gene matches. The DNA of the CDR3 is TGTGCCAGCAGCCCGGTAAGCGGGAGGAGGAACAATGAGCAGTTCTTC. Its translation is CASSPVSGRRNNEQFF.

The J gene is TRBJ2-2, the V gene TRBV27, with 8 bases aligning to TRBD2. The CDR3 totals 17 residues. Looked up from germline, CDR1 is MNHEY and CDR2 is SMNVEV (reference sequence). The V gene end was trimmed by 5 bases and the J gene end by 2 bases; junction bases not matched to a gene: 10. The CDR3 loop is CASSRPPGGINTGELFF. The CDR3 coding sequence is TGTGCCAGCAGTCGCCCCCCGGGGGGGATAAACACCGGGGAGCTGTTTTTT.